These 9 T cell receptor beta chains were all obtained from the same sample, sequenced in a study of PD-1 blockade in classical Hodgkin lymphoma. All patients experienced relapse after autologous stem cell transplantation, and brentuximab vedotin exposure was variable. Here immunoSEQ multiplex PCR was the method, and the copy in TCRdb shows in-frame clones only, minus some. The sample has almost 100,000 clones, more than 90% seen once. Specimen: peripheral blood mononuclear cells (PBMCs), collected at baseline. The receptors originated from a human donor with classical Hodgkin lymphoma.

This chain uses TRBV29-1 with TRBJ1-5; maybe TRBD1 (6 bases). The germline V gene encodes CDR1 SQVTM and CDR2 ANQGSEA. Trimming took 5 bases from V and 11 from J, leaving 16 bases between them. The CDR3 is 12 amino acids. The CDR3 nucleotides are TGCAGCGTTTCTACGGGACAAGGGACCCAGCATTTT. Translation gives CSVSTGQGTQHF.

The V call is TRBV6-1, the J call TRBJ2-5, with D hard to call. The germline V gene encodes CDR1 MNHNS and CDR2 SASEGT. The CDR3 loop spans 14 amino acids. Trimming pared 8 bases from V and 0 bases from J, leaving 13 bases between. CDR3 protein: CASWSRRYQETQYF. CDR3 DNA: TGTGCCAGCTGGTCAAGACGGTACCAAGAGACCCAGTACTTC.

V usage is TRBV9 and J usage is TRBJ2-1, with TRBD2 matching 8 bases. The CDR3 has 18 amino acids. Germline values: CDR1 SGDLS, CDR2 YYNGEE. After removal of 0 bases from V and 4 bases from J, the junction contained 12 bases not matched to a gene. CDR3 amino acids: CASSVASLSGSFYNEQFF. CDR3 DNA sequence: TGTGCCAGCAGCGTAGCGTCCCTGAGCGGGAGTTTTTACAATGAGCAGTTCTTC.

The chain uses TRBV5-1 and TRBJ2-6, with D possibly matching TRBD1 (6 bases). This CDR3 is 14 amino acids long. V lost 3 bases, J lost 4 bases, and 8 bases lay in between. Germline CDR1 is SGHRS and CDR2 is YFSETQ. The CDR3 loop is CASSSTGGANVLTF. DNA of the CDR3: TGCGCCAGCAGCTCGACAGGCGGGGCCAACGTCCTGACTTTC.

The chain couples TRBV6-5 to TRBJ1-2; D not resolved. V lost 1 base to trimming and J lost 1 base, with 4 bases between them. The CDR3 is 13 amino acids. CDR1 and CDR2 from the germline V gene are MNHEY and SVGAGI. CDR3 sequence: CASSYFSNYGYTF. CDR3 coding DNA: TGTGCCAGCAGTTACTTCAGTAACTATGGCTACACCTTC.

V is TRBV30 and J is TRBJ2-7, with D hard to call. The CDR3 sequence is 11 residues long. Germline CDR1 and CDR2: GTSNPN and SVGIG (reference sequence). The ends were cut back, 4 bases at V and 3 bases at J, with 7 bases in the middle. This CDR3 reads CAWTGGYEQYF. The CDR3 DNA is TGTGCCTGGACCGGCGGCTACGAGCAGTACTTC. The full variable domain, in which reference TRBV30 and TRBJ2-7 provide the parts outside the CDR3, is SQTIHQWPATLVQPVGSPLSLECTVEGTSNPNLYWYRQAAGRGLQLLFYSVGIGQISSEVPQNLSASRPQDRQFILSSKKLLLSDSGFYLCAWTGGYEQYFGPGTRLTVT.

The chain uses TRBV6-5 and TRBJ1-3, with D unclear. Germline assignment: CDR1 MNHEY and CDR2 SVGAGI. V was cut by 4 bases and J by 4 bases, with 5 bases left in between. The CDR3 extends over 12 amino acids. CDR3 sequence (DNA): TGTGCCAGCAGTTCCGGGGGAAACACCATATATTTT. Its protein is CASSSGGNTIYF.

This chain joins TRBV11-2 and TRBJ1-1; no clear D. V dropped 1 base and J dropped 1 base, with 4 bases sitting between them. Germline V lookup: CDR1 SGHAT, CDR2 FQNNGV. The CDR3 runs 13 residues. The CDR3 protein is CASSLGQNTEAFF. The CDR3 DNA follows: TGTGCCAGCAGCTTAGGACAGAACACTGAAGCTTTCTTT.

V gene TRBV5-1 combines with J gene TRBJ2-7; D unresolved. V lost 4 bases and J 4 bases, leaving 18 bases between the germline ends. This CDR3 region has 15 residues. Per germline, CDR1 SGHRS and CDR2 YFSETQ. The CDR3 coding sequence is TGCGCCAGCAGCCCCGATGGTCCCTTGAAATACGAGCAGTACTTC. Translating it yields CASSPDGPLKYEQYF.